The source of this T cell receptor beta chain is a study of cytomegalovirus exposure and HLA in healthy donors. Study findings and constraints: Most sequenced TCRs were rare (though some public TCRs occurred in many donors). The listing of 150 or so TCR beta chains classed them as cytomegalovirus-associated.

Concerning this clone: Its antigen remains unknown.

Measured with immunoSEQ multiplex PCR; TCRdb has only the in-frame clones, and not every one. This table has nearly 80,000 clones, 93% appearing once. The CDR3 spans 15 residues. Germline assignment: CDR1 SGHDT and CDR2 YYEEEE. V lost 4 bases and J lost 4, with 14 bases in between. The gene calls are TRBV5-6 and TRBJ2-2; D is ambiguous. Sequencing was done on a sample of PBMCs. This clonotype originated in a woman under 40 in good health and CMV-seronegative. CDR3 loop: CASSPTPVGTGELFF. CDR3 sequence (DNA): TGTGCCAGCAGCCCGACACCGGTTGGCACCGGGGAGCTGTTTTTT.